This TCR beta chain was obtained from a study of T cell responses to AZD1222 COVID-19 vaccine. CDR1 and CDR2 from the germline V gene are MNHNS and SASEGT. After removal of 2 bases from V and 8 bases from J, the junction contained 8 bases not matched to a gene. The CDR3 is 14 residues long. The table came from immunoSEQ multiplex PCR; TCRdb's copy has only in-frame clones and leaves some out. The table records some 130,000 clones, 90% of them present only once. This chain joins TRBV6-1 and TRBJ1-2, with 7 bases identical to TRBD1. This specimen consisted of peripheral blood, obtained on day 0 of AZD1222 vaccination. This receptor was identified in an adult in good health. CDR3 nucleotide sequence: TGTGCCAGCAGTGAAATCCCGGGACAGAGGGGCTACACCTTC. Its protein product is CASSEIPGQRGYTF.